This entry lists 23 T cell receptor beta chains sequenced from one sample in a study of T cell responses to AZD1222 COVID-19 vaccine. The table came from immunoSEQ multiplex PCR; TCRdb's copy has only in-frame clones and leaves some out. The profile covers 160,000 or so clones, with 91% appearing a single time and 4.4% taken by the ten largest. The sequencing used peripheral blood, collected on day 0 of AZD1222 vaccination. Every receptor here comes from an adult in good health.

The rearrangement joins TRBV6-6 to TRBJ2-5, with 8 nucleotides matching TRBD2. Per the germline V gene, CDR1 is MNHNY and CDR2 is SVGAGI (reference sequence). With 5 bases clipped from V and 5 bases from J, the junction kept 13 bases outside the gene matches. This CDR3 spans 16 amino acids. The CDR3 nucleotides read TGTGCCAGCAGTCGAAACCCGCGGGAGGTGGGGGAGACCCAGTACTTC. The encoded protein is CASSRNPREVGETQYF.

The chain joins TRBV5-1 to TRBJ2-7, with 9 bases fitting TRBD1. The CDR3 is made up of 14 amino acids. The ends lost 0 bases at V and 6 bases at J; junction bases unmatched: 4. The germline CDR1 and CDR2 sequences are SGHRS and YFSETQ. The chain's CDR3 is CASSLGTGVGEQYF. DNA of the CDR3: TGCGCCAGCAGCTTGGGGACAGGGGTCGGCGAGCAGTACTTC.

The V call is TRBV5-6, the J call TRBJ1-4; unclear D gene. V gave up 1 base and J gave up 1 base, with 11 bases separating them. The CDR3 is 16 amino acids. Germline V gives CDR1 SGHDT, CDR2 YYEEEE. The CDR3 nucleotides are TGTGCCAGCAGCTTGTTCACCGCTGGAACTAATGAAAAACTGTTTTTT. It encodes CASSLFTAGTNEKLFF.

The V gene is TRBV5-1, the J gene TRBJ1-3, with D perhaps matching TRBD1 (6 bases). Germline CDR1 and CDR2: SGHRS and YFSETQ. The CDR3 sequence is 14 residues long. Trimming pared 2 bases from V and 3 bases from J, leaving 9 bases between. As DNA, the CDR3 is TGCGCCAGCAGCTTACAGGGTTATGGAAACACCATATATTTT. Translated: CASSLQGYGNTIYF.

This chain links TRBV30 with TRBJ2-1; possible D gene TRBD2, 5 bases. The germline V gene has CDR1 GTSNPN and CDR2 SVGIG (reference sequence). The CDR3 runs 14 residues. V lost 3 bases, J lost 8 bases, and 17 bases lay in between. Written as DNA, the CDR3 is TGTGCCTGGAGCCCTCGGACTCCTCGGGATGAGCAGTTCTTC. This codes for CAWSPRTPRDEQFF.

The chain carries TRBV11-3 and TRBJ2-5; D is perhaps TRBD2 (6 bases). Germline V gives CDR1 SGHNT, CDR2 YENEEA. Trimming pared 4 bases from V and 4 bases from J, leaving 19 bases between. The CDR3 extends over 16 amino acids. CDR3 nucleotides: TGTGCCAGCAGCTCCCTCAGCCCAAGGGGAGGAGAGACCCAGTACTTC. It specifies CASSSLSPRGGETQYF.

V and J are TRBV21-1 and TRBJ2-2. TRBV21-1 is flagged as a pseudogene. The CDR3 extends over 16 amino acids. CDR3 amino acids: CASSPLRPPDTGELFF. Written as DNA, the CDR3 is TGTGCCAGCAGCCCGTTAAGACCGCCCGACACCGGGGAGCTGTTTTTT.

The gene calls are TRBV5-1 and TRBJ2-7; 9 bases agree with TRBD1. This CDR3 comprises 14 residues. The germline gives CDR1 SGHRS, CDR2 YFSETQ. After removal of 0 bases from V and 6 bases from J, the junction contained 4 bases not matched to a gene. The CDR3 spells CASSLGGTGSEQYF. CDR3 coding DNA: TGCGCCAGCAGCTTGGGGGGGACAGGGTCCGAGCAGTACTTC.

This rearrangement joins TRBV6-1 to TRBJ2-6, with a weak D call TRBD1 (6 bases). CDR1 MNHNS and CDR2 SASEGT come from the germline V gene. This CDR3 has 17 amino acids. V lost 3 bases to trimming and J lost 0 bases, with 12 bases between them. The CDR3 is CASSDPGHVSGANVLTF. In DNA, the CDR3 is TGTGCCAGCAGTGACCCGGGACACGTCTCTGGGGCCAACGTCCTGACTTTC.

This clone was observed once. This chain uses TRBV2 with TRBJ2-7, with D perhaps TRBD1 or TRBD2 (5 bases each). Germline assignment: CDR1 SNHLY and CDR2 FYNNEI. The CDR3 runs to 15 residues. V dropped 8 bases and J dropped 3 bases, with 20 bases sitting between them. CDR3 sequence: CASLTIRDRNYEQYF. In DNA form, the CDR3 reads TGTGCCAGCCTTACAATTCGGGACCGAAACTACGAGCAGTACTTC.

The chain recombines TRBV24-1 with TRBJ1-2, with 9 bases matching TRBD1. V shed 0 bases, J shed 9 bases, and the junction held 7 bases outside the gene matches. Germline lookup yields CDR1 KGHDR and CDR2 SFDVKD. This CDR3 is 15 amino acids long. The CDR3 sequence: CATSDLPGQGFSYTF. The CDR3 DNA is TGTGCCACCAGTGATTTGCCGGGACAGGGTTTCAGCTACACCTTC.

The gene calls are TRBV7-3 and TRBJ2-5, with D tentatively TRBD1 (6 bases). Between the trimmed V and J ends, which lost 5 bases and 5 bases, there was a span of 18 bases. Germline CDR1 and CDR2: SGHTA and FQGTGA. This CDR3 has 15 residues. The CDR3: CASSLVTGRWETQYF. In nucleotides, the CDR3 is TGTGCCAGCAGCCTGGTGACAGGTCGGTGGGAGACCCAGTACTTC.

The sample holds one count of this clone. The V and J genes are TRBV15 and TRBJ1-2; a possible D gene is TRBD1 (5 bases). The CDR3 sequence is 15 residues long. The germline CDR1 and CDR2 sequences are LNHNV and YYDKDF (reference sequence). V gave up 6 bases and J gave up 0 bases, with 14 bases separating them. The CDR3 sequence is CATSRGNAANYGYTF. The CDR3 DNA sequence: TGTGCCACCAGTAGGGGTAACGCCGCTAACTATGGCTACACCTTC.

This clone was observed a few times. The V and J genes are TRBV5-1 and TRBJ2-5; D is unclear. Trimming took off 3 bases at V and 2 bases at J, with 14 bases between the two ends. This CDR3 spans 15 amino acids. Germline V CDR1 and CDR2: SGHRS, YFSETQ. CDR3 DNA: TGCGCCAGCAGCTCTCCCGAGGCAGCTCAAGAGACCCAGTACTTC. This encodes CASSSPEAAQETQYF.

V gene TRBV6-1 combines with J gene TRBJ1-4, with D possibly being TRBD1 (5 bases). Germline CDR1 is MNHNS and CDR2 is SASEGT. There are 19 residues in the CDR3. The V gene lost 4 bases and the J gene lost 5 bases, with 26 bases spanning the gap. The CDR3 region has the DNA TGTGCCAGCAGTGCCGCGATGGGACGGCGGGGGGTGGCCAATGAAAAACTGTTTTTT. Protein product: CASSAAMGRRGVANEKLFF.

The chain carries TRBV15 and TRBJ1-2; D is unresolved. The V gene lost 1 base and the J gene lost 3 bases, with 6 bases spanning the gap. This CDR3 comprises 13 residues. Germline V gene sequence: CDR1 LNHNV, CDR2 YYDKDF (reference sequence). The chain's CDR3 is CATSRVADYGYTF. The CDR3 nucleotides read TGTGCCACCAGCAGAGTAGCGGACTATGGCTACACCTTC.

The chain joins TRBV3-1 (or the pseudogene TRBV3-2) to TRBJ1-2; D unclear. Germline CDR1 LGHDT, CDR2 YNNKEL (reference sequence). Trimming removed 3 bases at V and 8 bases at J, with 10 bases between. The CDR3 runs 12 residues. In DNA form, the CDR3 reads TGTGCCAGCAGCCAGCGGGGAAACGGCTACACCTTC. Translation gives CASSQRGNGYTF.

The sample holds one count of this clone. The rearrangement uses TRBV6-6 and TRBJ2-1; D call uncertain. Trimming removed 0 bases at V and 10 bases at J, with 7 bases between. This CDR3 region has 12 residues. Germline values: CDR1 MNHNY, CDR2 SVGAGI (reference sequence). The CDR3 is CASSYSVSEQFF. The CDR3 nucleotides read TGTGCCAGCAGTTACTCGGTTAGCGAGCAGTTCTTC.

The J gene is TRBJ2-3, the V gene TRBV9, with TRBD1 as a possible D gene (5 bases). The CDR3 runs to 15 residues. Germline CDR1 reads SGDLS; CDR2 reads YYNGEE. The germline V and J ends were trimmed by 2 bases and 5 bases, with 15 bases remaining between them. The CDR3 DNA is TGTGCCAGCAGCGTCAGTGGGTTCCAGGGAGATACGCAGTATTTT. The encoded protein is CASSVSGFQGDTQYF.

A note on this clone: Germline and junction disagree at one end, which may indicate a read error. J is TRBJ2-7 and V is TRBV5-6, with D perhaps TRBD1 or TRBD2 (7 bases each). CDR3 length equals 13 residues. CDR1 and CDR2 (germline): SGHDT, YYEEEE. The CDR3 loop is CASSLRTGRVGGF. The CDR3 DNA follows: TGTGCCAGCAGCTTGAGGACAGGAAGAGTGGGAGGGTTC.

This chain connects TRBV5-8 to TRBJ2-3, with 10 positions matching TRBD2. Germline CDR1 SGHTS, CDR2 YDEGEE. With 2 bases clipped from V and 5 bases from J, the junction kept 5 bases outside the gene matches. The CDR3 totals 15 residues. CDR3 in amino acids: CASSFLSGRRDTQYF. CDR3 bases: TGTGCCAGCAGCTTCCTTAGCGGGAGGAGAGATACGCAGTATTTT.

The chain joins TRBV7-8 to TRBJ2-1, with D uncertain. Germline V gene data show CDR1 as SGHVS and CDR2 as FQNEAQ. Trimming cost V 4 bases and J 0 bases, with 13 bases left between them. CDR3 size: 16 residues. The CDR3 nucleotides read TGTGCCAGCAGCTCGAGGTGGCGGAACTCCTACAATGAGCAGTTCTTC. Translated: CASSSRWRNSYNEQFF.

This chain connects TRBV7-9 to TRBJ1-6; the D is unclear. Germline lookup yields CDR1 SEHNR and CDR2 FQNEAQ (reference sequence). Trimming stripped 5 bases from V and 5 bases from J, with 4 bases between. This CDR3 is built from 12 residues. This CDR3 reads CASSTDNSPLHF. CDR3 bases: TGTGCCAGCAGCACCGATAATTCACCCCTCCACTTT.